The sequence of this TCR beta chain was determined in a study of regulatory T cells in long-lasting Graves disease. Points from the study as a whole: TRBV28, TRBJ1-2 and TRBJ2-5 were favored in persistent disease. Among the persistent patients, about 3,000 public clonotypes were shared, more than the 850 to 1,000 shared among new patients.

Time point described: newly diagnosed GD, antithyroid drugs for less than 3 months. After RNA was extracted from PBMCs, the TCR library was made from it. In germline, CDR1 is SGHTA, CDR2 FQGTGA. CDR3 size: 15 residues. V lost 5 bases and J lost 6; bases outside the gene matches: 5. This clonotype has at least ten counts. Its antigen is unknown. To make TCR beta libraries, researchers used iRepertoire HTBI primers and Arm-PCR of CDR3 regions. TCRdb re-called the multiplex PCR reads through MiXCR, storing one row per CDR3 protein. The repertoire holds 450,000 to 600,000 distinct CDR3 sequences, with about 16% as singletons. Separately, the same data were catalogued under a study of T cells in Graves' hyperthyroidism and ophthalmopathy. That source adds: The authors deemed Graves' hyperthyroidism stable absent ophthalmopathy progression within 18 months. The TCR CDR3 was amplified in a first-round RT-PCR using the HTBI primer set.

The clonotype originates from a man aged 40-55 years with Graves disease. Material: peripheral blood mononuclear cells (PBMCs), obtained at new diagnosis, from a patient treated with antithyroid drugs. The chain recombines TRBV7-3 with TRBJ2-1; 12 nucleotides match TRBD2. The CDR3 protein is CASSTGLAGINEQFF. CDR3 in DNA: TGTGCCAGCAGCACTGGACTAGCGGGAATCAATGAGCAGTTCTTC.